The 3 T cell receptor beta chains below all came from one sample that was sequenced in a study of T cells in Graves' hyperthyroidism and ophthalmopathy. TCR beta CDR3 sequences were amplified from RNA transcripts. First-round RT-PCR with HTBI primers amplified the TCR CDR3 region. TCRdb analysed the multiplex PCR reads with MiXCR anew, one entry per CDR3 protein. The data show hundreds of thousands of distinct CDR3 sequences, with around 39% seen just once and about 9% held by the top ten. The sequenced sample consisted of blood. The receptors here all came from a man aged 18 to 29 with Graves' hyperthyroidism.

The rearrangement links TRBV19 to TRBJ2-7; D not resolved. CDR1 is LNHDA, CDR2 SQIVND, per germline (reference sequence). CDR3 length: 14 amino acids. V was trimmed by 4 bases and J by 1 base, leaving 11 bases between them. The CDR3 DNA reads as TGTGCCAGTAGTAGAAAACAGAGTTCCTACGAGCAGTACTTC. Its protein is CASSRKQSSYEQYF.

V gene TRBV19 combines with J gene TRBJ1-5; weak D call: TRBD1 (5 bases). The ends were cut back, 3 bases at V and 9 bases at J, with 18 bases in the middle. The CDR3 is made up of 15 amino acids. The germline V gene has CDR1 LNHDA and CDR2 SQIVND (reference sequence). In nucleotides, the CDR3 is TGTGCCAGTAGTATGGTTGGGGGGATCTATCGGCCCCAGCATTTT. It yields the protein CASSMVGGIYRPQHF.

Points on this clonotype: Sequence at one end of the junction differs from germline and may be a read error. The V gene is TRBV7-6, the J gene TRBJ2-5, with TRBD2 matching over 16 bases. The CDR3 consists of 19 residues. CDR1 is SGHVS, CDR2 FNYEAQ, per germline. The CDR3 DNA is TGCGCCAGCAGCCGACCTGGGACTAGCGGGAGGGGATTCCAAGAGACCCAGTACTTC. Its protein product is CASSRPGTSGRGFQETQYF.